This T cell receptor (beta chain) originates from a study of T cells in localized non-small cell lung cancer. Study observations and caveats: An association was observed between higher blood T cell density and longer overall survival. In adjacent lung, a median roughly 58 of the top 100 tumor clones were found. Tumor trailed uninvolved adjacent lung in T cell clonality, which peaked there.

V was trimmed by 3 bases and J by 5 bases, leaving 6 bases between them. CDR1 and CDR2 from the germline V gene are ENHRY and SYGVKD. The CDR3 is made up of 12 amino acids. Comments on this clone: Antigen unknown.

TCRdb's copy holds only in-frame clones and misses some; the assay was immunoSEQ multiplex PCR. The sample yields around 41,000 clones, about 91% seen once. This clonotype was obtained from a woman aged 35-75 years with stage II lung adenocarcinoma. The specimen was PBMCs, collected before any cancer treatment. V and J are TRBV10-3 and TRBJ2-3; TRBD2 might be the D (5 bases). DNA for the CDR3: TGTGCCATCAGTGAACGGGGAGATACGCAGTATTTT. This translates into CAISERGDTQYF.